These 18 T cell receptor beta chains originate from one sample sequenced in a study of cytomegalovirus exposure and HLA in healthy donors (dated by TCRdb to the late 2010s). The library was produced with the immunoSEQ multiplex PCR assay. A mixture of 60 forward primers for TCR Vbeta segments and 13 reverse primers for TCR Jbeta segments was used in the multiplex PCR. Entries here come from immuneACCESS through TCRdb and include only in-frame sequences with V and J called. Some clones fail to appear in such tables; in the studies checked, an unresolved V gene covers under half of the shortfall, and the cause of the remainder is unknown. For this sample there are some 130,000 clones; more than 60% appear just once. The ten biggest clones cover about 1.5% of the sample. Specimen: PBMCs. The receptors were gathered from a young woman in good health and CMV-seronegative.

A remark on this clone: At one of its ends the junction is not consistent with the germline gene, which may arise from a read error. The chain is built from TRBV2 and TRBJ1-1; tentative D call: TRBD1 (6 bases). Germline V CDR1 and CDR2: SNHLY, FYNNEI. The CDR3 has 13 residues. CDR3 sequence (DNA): TGTGCCAGCGTGAGAACAGGGAACTCTGAAGCTTTCTTT. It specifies CASVRTGNSEAFF.

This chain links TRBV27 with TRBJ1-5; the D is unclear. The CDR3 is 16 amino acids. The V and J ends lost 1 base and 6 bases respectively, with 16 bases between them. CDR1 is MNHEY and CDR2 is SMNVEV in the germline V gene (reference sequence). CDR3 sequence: CASSLLAGVWGQPQHF. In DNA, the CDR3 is TGTGCCAGCAGTTTATTAGCGGGTGTCTGGGGTCAGCCCCAGCATTTT.

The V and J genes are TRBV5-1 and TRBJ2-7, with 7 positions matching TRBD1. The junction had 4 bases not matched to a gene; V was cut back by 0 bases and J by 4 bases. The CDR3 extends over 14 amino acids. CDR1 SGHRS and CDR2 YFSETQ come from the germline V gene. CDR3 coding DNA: TGCGCCAGCAGCTTGGGTCAGGGGGAGTACGAGCAGTACTTC. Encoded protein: CASSLGQGEYEQYF.

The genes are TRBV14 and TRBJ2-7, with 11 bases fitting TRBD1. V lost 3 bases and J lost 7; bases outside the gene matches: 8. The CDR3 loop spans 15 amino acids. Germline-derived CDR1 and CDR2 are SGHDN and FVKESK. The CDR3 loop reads CASSQIPGQGGEQYF. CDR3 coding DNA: TGTGCCAGCAGCCAGATTCCGGGACAGGGGGGTGAGCAGTACTTC.

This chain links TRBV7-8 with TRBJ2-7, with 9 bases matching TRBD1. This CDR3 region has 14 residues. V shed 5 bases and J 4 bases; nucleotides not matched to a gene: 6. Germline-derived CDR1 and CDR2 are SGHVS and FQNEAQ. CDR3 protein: CASSLTGGGYEQYF. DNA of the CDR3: TGTGCCAGCAGCCTTACAGGGGGCGGGTACGAGCAGTACTTC.

The CDR3 here is CASSYSTGTPSGANVLTF. Written as DNA, the CDR3 is TGCGCCAGCAGCTACTCGACAGGTACCCCGTCTGGGGCCAACGTCCTGACTTTC. V and J are TRBV5-1 and TRBJ2-6, with TRBD1 as a possible D gene (6 bases). CDR1 is SGHRS, CDR2 YFSETQ, per germline. Trimming removed 3 bases at V and 1 base at J, with 17 bases between. This CDR3 comprises 18 residues.

CDR3 protein: CASWGSGGSNEQFF. In DNA, the CDR3 is TGTGCATCCTGGGGAAGCGGCGGGAGCAATGAGCAGTTCTTC. The V and J genes are TRBV12-2 and TRBJ2-1; the table calls TRBD2, which could not be checked here. TRBV12-2 corresponds to a pseudogene. The CDR3 extends over 14 amino acids.

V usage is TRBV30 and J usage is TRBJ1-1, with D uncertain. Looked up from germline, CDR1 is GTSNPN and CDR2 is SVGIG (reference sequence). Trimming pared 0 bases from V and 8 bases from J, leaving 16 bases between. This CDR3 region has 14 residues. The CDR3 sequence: CAWSVTRHPLEAFF. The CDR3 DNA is TGTGCCTGGAGTGTTACCAGACACCCACTCGAAGCTTTCTTT.

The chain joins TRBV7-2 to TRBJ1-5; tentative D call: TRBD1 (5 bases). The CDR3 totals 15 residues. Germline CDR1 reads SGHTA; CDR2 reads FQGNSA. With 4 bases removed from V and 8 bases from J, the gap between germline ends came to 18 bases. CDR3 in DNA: TGTGCCAGCAGCTCGTTTGGGGCCCACGGAGAGCCCCAGCATTTT. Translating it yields CASSSFGAHGEPQHF.

The CDR3 bases are TGTGCCAGCAGCTTGAGAATCAGCGGGCTTAGCACAGATACGCAGTATTTT. Protein: CASSLRISGLSTDTQYF. V is TRBV5-6 and J is TRBJ2-3, with D possibly being TRBD2 (6 bases). Trimming cost V 1 base and J 0 bases, with 15 bases left between them. CDR1 and CDR2 from the germline V gene are SGHDT and YYEEEE. The CDR3 is 17 residues long.

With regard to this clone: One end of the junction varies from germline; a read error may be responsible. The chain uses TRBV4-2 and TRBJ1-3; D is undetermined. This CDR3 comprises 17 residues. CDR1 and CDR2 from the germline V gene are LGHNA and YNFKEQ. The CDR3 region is CASSQEGSEISGDTIYF. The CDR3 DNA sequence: TGTGCCAGCAGCCAAGAAGGGAGCGAAATTTCTGGAGACACCATATATTTT.

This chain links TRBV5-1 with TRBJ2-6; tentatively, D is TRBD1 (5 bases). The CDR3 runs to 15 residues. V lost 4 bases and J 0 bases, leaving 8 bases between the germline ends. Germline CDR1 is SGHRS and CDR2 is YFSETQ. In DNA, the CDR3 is TGCGCCAGCAGCCTAGGACACTCTGGGGCCAACGTCCTGACTTTC. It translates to CASSLGHSGANVLTF.

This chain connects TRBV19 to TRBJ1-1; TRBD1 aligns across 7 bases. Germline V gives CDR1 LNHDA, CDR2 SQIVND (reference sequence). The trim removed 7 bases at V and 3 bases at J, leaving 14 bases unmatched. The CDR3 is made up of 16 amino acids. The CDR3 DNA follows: TGTGCCAGTACCCCAAGGTTCGACAGGGCGGACACTGAAGCTTTCTTT. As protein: CASTPRFDRADTEAFF.

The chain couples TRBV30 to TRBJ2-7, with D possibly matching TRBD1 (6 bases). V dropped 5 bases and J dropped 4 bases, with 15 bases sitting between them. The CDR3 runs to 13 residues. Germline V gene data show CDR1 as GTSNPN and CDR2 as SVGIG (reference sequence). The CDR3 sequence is CAWRPGQQYEQYF. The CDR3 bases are TGTGCCTGGCGGCCGGGACAACAATACGAGCAGTACTTC.

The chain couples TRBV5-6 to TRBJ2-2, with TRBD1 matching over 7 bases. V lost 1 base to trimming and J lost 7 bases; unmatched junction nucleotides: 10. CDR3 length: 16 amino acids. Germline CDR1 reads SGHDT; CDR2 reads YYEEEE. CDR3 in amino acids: CASSLWARGTIGELFF. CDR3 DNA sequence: TGTGCCAGCAGCTTGTGGGCCAGGGGGACGATCGGGGAGCTGTTTTTT.

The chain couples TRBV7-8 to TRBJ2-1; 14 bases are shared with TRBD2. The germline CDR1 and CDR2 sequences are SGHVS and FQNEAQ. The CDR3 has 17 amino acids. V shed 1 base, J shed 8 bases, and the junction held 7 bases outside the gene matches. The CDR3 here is CASSLGWGLAGVDEQFF. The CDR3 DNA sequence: TGTGCCAGCAGCTTAGGGTGGGGACTAGCGGGAGTCGATGAGCAGTTCTTC.

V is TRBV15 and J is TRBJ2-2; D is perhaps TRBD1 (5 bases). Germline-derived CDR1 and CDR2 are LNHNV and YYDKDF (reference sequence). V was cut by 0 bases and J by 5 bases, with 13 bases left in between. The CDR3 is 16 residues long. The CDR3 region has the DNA TGTGCCACCAGCAGAGATCTCAGGGTTAGGACCGGGGAGCTGTTTTTT. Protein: CATSRDLRVRTGELFF.

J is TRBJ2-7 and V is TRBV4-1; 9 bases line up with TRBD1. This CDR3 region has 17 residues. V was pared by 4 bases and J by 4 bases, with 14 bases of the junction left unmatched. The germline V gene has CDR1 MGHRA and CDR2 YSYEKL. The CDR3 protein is CASSPQGAGTGRYEQYF. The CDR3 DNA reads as TGCGCCAGCAGCCCTCAGGGGGCGGGGACAGGGCGTTACGAGCAGTACTTC.